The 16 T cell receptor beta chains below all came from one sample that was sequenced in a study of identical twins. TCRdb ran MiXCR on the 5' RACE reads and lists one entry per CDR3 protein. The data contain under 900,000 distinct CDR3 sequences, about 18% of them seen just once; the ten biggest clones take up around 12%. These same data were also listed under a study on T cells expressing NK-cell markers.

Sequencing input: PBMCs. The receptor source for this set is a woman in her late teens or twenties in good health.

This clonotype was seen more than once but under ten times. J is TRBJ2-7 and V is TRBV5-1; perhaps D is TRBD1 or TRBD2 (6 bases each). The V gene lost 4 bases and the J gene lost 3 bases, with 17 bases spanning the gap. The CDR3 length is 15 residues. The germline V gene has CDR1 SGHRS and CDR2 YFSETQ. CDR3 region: CASSKEGEGIYEQYF. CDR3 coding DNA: TGCGCCAGCAGCAAGGAGGGGGAAGGGATCTACGAGCAGTACTTC.

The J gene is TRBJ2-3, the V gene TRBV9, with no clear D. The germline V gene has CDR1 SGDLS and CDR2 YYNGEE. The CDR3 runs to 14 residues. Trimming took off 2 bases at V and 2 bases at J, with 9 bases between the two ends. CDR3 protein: CASSVIRYTDTQYF. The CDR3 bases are TGTGCCAGCAGCGTCATACGGTACACAGATACGCAGTATTTT.

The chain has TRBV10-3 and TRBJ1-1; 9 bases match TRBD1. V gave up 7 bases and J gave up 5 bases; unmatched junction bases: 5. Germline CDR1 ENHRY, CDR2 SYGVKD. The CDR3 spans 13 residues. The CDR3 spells CAINRQGGTEAFF. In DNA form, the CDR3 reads TGTGCCATCAACCGACAGGGGGGTACTGAAGCTTTCTTT.

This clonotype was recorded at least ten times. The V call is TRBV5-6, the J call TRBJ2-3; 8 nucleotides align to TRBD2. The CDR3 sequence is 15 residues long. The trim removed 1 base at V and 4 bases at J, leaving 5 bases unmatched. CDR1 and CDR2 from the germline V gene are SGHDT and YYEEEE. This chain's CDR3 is CASSLIGLAPDTQYF. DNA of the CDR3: TGTGCCAGCAGCTTGATCGGACTAGCCCCAGATACGCAGTATTTT.

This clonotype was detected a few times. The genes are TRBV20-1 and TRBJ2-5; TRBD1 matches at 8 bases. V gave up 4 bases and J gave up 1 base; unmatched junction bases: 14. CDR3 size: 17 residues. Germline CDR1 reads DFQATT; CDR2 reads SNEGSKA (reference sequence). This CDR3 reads CSANILGTGLFQETQYF. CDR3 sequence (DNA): TGCAGTGCTAATATATTGGGGACAGGATTATTCCAAGAGACCCAGTACTTC.

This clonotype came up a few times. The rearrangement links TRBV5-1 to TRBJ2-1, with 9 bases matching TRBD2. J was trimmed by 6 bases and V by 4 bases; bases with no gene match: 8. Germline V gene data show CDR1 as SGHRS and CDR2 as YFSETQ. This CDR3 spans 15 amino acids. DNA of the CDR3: TGCGCCAGCAGCCCCGGGACTAGCCTCTTCAATGAGCAGTTCTTC. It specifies CASSPGTSLFNEQFF.

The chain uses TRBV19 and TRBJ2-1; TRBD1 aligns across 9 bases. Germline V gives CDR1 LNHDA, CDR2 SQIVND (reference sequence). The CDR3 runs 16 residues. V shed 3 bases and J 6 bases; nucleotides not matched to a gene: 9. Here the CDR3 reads CASSISGTGIVNEQFF. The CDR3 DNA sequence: TGTGCCAGTAGTATTTCAGGGACAGGGATTGTCAATGAGCAGTTCTTC.

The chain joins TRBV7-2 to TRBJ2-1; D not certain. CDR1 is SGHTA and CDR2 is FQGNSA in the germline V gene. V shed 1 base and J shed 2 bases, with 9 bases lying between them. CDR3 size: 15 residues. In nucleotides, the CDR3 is TGTGCCAGCAGCTTAGTCCAACTACCCTACAATGAGCAGTTCTTC. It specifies CASSLVQLPYNEQFF.

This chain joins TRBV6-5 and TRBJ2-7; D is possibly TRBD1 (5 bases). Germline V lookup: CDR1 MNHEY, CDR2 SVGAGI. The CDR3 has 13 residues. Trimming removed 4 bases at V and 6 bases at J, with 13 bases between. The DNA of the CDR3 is TGTGCCAGCAGTTTCAAGGGGCTGAGCGAGCAGTACTTC. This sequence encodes CASSFKGLSEQYF.

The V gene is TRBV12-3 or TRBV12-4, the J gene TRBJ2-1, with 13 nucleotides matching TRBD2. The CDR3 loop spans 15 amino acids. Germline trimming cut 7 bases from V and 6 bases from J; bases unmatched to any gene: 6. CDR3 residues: CASTPGLAGINEQFF. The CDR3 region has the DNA TGTGCCAGCACCCCGGGACTAGCGGGGATCAATGAGCAGTTCTTC.

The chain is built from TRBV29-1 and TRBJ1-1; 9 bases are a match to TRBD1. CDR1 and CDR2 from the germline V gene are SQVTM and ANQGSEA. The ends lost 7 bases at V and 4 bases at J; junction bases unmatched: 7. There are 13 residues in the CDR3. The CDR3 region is CSDIKQGATEAFF. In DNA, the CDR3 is TGCAGCGACATCAAACAGGGGGCCACTGAAGCTTTCTTT.

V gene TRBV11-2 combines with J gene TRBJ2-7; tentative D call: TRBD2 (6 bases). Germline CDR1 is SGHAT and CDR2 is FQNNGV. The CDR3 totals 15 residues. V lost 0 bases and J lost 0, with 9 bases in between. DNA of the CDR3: TGTGCCAGCAGCTTAGAGGGGGGTCCCTCCTACGAGCAGTACTTC. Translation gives CASSLEGGPSYEQYF.

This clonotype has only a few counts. In DNA, the CDR3 is TGTGCCATCAGTGGGCGGGAGGCCGGGGCCAATGAGCAGTTCTTC. It encodes CAISGREAGANEQFF. The chain is built from TRBV10-3 and TRBJ2-1; 8 bases are a match to TRBD2. The germline V gene has CDR1 ENHRY and CDR2 SYGVKD. CDR3 length: 15 residues. Trimming took 4 bases from V and 6 from J; bases not matched to a gene: 8.

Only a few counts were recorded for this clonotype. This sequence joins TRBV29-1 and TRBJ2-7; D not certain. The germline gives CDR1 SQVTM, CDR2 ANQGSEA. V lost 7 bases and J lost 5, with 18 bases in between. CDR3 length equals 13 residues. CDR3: CSATPGPSDEQYF. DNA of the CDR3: TGCAGCGCCACACCGGGCCCCAGCGACGAGCAGTACTTC.

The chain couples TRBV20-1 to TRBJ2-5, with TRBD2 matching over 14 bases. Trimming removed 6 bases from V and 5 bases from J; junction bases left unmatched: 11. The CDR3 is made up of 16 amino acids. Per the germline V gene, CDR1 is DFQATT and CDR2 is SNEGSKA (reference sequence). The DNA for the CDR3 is TGCAGTGCCAATCCGGGACTAGCGGGGGTCGGGGAGACCCAGTACTTC. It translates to CSANPGLAGVGETQYF.

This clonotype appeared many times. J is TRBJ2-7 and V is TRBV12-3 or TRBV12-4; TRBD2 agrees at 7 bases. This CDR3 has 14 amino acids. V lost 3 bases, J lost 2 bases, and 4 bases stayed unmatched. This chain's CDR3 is CASSFLAGPYEQYF. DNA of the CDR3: TGTGCCAGCAGTTTTTTAGCGGGCCCCTACGAGCAGTACTTC.